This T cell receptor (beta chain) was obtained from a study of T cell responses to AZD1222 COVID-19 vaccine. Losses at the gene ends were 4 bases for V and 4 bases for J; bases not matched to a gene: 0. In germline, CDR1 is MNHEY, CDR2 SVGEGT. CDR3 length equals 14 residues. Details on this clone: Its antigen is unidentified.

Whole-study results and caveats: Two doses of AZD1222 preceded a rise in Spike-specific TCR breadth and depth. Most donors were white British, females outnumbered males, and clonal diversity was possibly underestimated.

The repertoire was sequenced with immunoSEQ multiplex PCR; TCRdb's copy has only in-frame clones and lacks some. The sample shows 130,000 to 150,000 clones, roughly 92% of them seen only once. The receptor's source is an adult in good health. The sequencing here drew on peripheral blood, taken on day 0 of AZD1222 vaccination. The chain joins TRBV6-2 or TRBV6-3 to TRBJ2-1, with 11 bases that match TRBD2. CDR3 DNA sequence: TGTGCCAGCAGTTGGACTAGCGGGTACAATGAGCAGTTCTTC. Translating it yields CASSWTSGYNEQFF.